What follows are 4 T cell receptor beta chains derived from one specimen sequenced in a study of Ad26.COV2.S vaccination and SARS-CoV-2 variants. Described treatment: about 20 received Ad26.COV2.S at low or high dose, single or two shots; 5 received placebo; per-sample allocation not given. Day 63 after the first injection of vaccine or placebo was the sampling time. Some clones are missing from TCRdb's copy, which holds only in-frame ones; the method was immunoSEQ multiplex PCR. The profile shows about 370,000 clones, about 91% of them singletons. Specimen: peripheral blood, collected in a trial of Ad26.COV2.S vaccine versus placebo. These receptors all come from a person aged 18-60 years who received the Ad26.COV2.S COVID-19 vaccine or a placebo.

The chain carries TRBV6-5 and TRBJ2-1, with D possibly matching TRBD1 (6 bases). Trimming left V 2 bases short and J 10 bases short, with 6 bases between. The CDR3 runs to 11 residues. CDR1 is MNHEY, CDR2 SVGAGI, per germline. Written as DNA, the CDR3 is TGTGCCAGCAGTTACGGGACAGAGCAGTTCTTC. Its protein is CASSYGTEQFF.

This rearrangement joins TRBV30 to TRBJ1-2; D may be TRBD1 (6 bases). The CDR3 length is 16 residues. V was clipped by 1 base and J by 2 bases, with 17 bases between them. Germline-derived CDR1 and CDR2 are GTSNPN and SVGIG (reference sequence). CDR3 bases: TGTGCCTGGAGTGGGTCAGGGAAAAGGGGGAACTATGGCTACACCTTC. The encoded protein is CAWSGSGKRGNYGYTF.

J is TRBJ2-1 and V is TRBV5-5, with D possibly being TRBD2 (6 bases). This CDR3 is 14 amino acids long. Trimming took off 4 bases at V and 2 bases at J, with 10 bases between the two ends. Germline CDR1 is SGHKS and CDR2 is YYEKEE (reference sequence). CDR3 sequence reads: CASSIAATYNEQFF. The CDR3 coding sequence is TGTGCCAGCAGCATAGCGGCAACCTACAATGAGCAGTTCTTC.

The chain carries TRBV18 and TRBJ2-7; D assignment may be TRBD1 or TRBD2 (5 bases each). Trimming cost V 8 bases and J 3 bases, with 17 bases left between them. The CDR3 runs to 14 residues. Per germline, CDR1 KGHSH and CDR2 LQKENI. The CDR3 protein is CASATVGESYEQYF. Written as DNA, the CDR3 is TGTGCCAGCGCGACGGTGGGGGAGAGCTACGAGCAGTACTTC.